This T cell receptor beta chain was profiled in a study of blood T cells in healthy people across ages. General observations from the study: The study regarded diversity estimates from one million T cells as underestimates. Per million T cells, the diversity of TCR beta decreased roughly linearly as age advanced.

In germline, CDR1 is SGHTA, CDR2 FQGNSA. V was cut by 5 bases and J by 3 bases, with 16 bases left in between. CDR3 length equals 15 residues. The donors, aged roughly 6 to 90, were healthy Caucasians from Russia. Every sample had a minimum of 6.5 million PBMCs isolated. Through a sample-barcoded 5' primer and a J-beta primer mix, a second PCR was run for roughly 6 to 11 cycles. TCRdb re-called the 5' RACE reads through MiXCR, storing one row per CDR3 protein. The table lists roughly 790,000 distinct CDR3 sequences, around 40% of them singletons, with 20% to 25% in the top ten. This clonotype has only a few counts. Antigen unknown.

Sequenced sample: blood. This receptor was obtained from a woman in her sixties or seventies in good health. The rearrangement links TRBV7-2 to TRBJ2-5; D is perhaps TRBD2 (6 bases). The CDR3 nucleotides read TGTGCCAGCAGCGGAGGGCAGATCCTAAAAGAGACCCAGTACTTC. It is translated as CASSGGQILKETQYF.